The 27 T cell receptor beta chains below all came from one sample that was sequenced in a study of blood T cell repertoires in COVID-19. Profiling relied on immunoSEQ multiplex PCR, and the TCRdb table lists in-frame clones only, not all of them. Of 100,000 or so clones listed, roughly 85% are singletons. The sequencing sample was made of peripheral blood. The receptors shown here come from a woman aged 70 to 79 with active or convalescent COVID-19.

The rearrangement links TRBV28 to TRBJ1-1, with 8 positions matching TRBD1. The length of the CDR3 is 14 residues. Losses at the gene ends were 6 bases for V and 5 bases for J; bases not matched to a gene: 8. CDR1 and CDR2 (germline): MDHEN, SYDVKM. The CDR3 DNA sequence: TGTGCCAGCAGGCCACAGGGGGAGGGGACTGAAGCTTTCTTT. This gives the protein CASRPQGEGTEAFF.

V is TRBV12-3 or TRBV12-4 and J is TRBJ1-1; D remains ambiguous. Trimming shortened V by 2 bases and J by 4 bases, and 5 bases separated the two germline ends. The CDR3 contains 12 residues. The CDR3 is CASSLRGTEAFF. In DNA, the CDR3 is TGTGCCAGCAGTTTACGGGGCACTGAAGCTTTCTTT.

This chain links TRBV20-1 with TRBJ1-5; no clear D gene. The CDR3 is 14 residues long. Looked up from germline, CDR1 is DFQATT and CDR2 is SNEGSKA (reference sequence). V gave up 3 bases and J gave up 2 bases, with 11 bases separating them. The DNA for the CDR3 is TGCAGTGCTAGTAGGCTGGGAGGCAATCAGCCCCAGCATTTT. Translating it yields CSASRLGGNQPQHF.

V and J are TRBV9 and TRBJ2-5; possibly TRBD1 for D (7 bases). Germline CDR1 is SGDLS and CDR2 is YYNGEE. Trimming shortened V by 4 bases and J by 5 bases, and 12 bases separated the two germline ends. The CDR3 has 13 residues. CDR3 in DNA: TGTGCCAGCAGCCTTCAGGGGGGCGAGACCCAGTACTTC. Its translation is CASSLQGGETQYF. Drawing the rest from reference TRBV9 and TRBJ2-5, the complete variable domain is DSGVTQTPKHLITATGQRVTLRCSPRSGDLSVYWYQQSLDQGLQFLIQYYNGEERAKGNILERFSAQQFPDLHSELNLSSLELGDSALYFCASSLQGGETQYFGPGTRLLVL.

J is TRBJ2-1 and V is TRBV5-1; TRBD2 might be the D (5 bases). The CDR3 runs to 15 residues. Germline lookup yields CDR1 SGHRS and CDR2 YFSETQ. With 0 bases removed from V and 3 bases from J, the gap between germline ends came to 10 bases. The DNA of the CDR3 is TGCGCCAGCAGCTTGGATCGGGGATACTACAATGAGCAGTTCTTC. Translated, it gives CASSLDRGYYNEQFF. The full variable domain, its missing parts supplied by reference TRBV5-1 and TRBJ2-1, is KAGVTQTPRYLIKTRGQQVTLSCSPISGHRSVSWYQQTPGQGLQFLFEYFSETQRNKGNFPGRFSGRQFSNSRSEMNVSTLELGDSALYLCASSLDRGYYNEQFFGPGTRLTVL.

V is TRBV4-3 and J is TRBJ2-2; TRBD2 aligns across 12 bases. CDR3 length: 16 residues. Germline CDR1 reads LGHNA; CDR2 reads YSLEER. V gave up 4 bases and J gave up 5 bases; unmatched junction bases: 5. This chain's CDR3 is CASSLRTSGVTGELFF. The CDR3 nucleotides read TGCGCCAGCAGCCTCAGGACTAGCGGGGTGACCGGGGAGCTGTTTTTT.

The rearrangement joins TRBV28 to TRBJ1-5, with unresolved D. In germline, CDR1 is MDHEN, CDR2 SYDVKM. The V and J ends lost 2 bases and 2 bases respectively, with 10 bases between them. The CDR3 contains 15 residues. The CDR3 DNA is TGTGCCAGCAGTTTAGGGCAGTCCGGCAATCAGCCCCAGCATTTT. It translates to CASSLGQSGNQPQHF.

The CDR3 region is CASSSGNSYEQYF. The CDR3 nucleotides read TGTGCCAGCAGTTCCGGGAACTCCTACGAGCAGTACTTC. V and J are TRBV6-2 or TRBV6-3 and TRBJ2-7, with D possibly matching TRBD2 (5 bases). The CDR3 spans 13 residues. V was cut by 4 bases and J by 0 bases, with 7 bases left in between. The germline V gene encodes CDR1 MNHEY and CDR2 SVGEGT.

The chain couples TRBV6-5 to TRBJ1-5, with 9 bases identical to TRBD1. Germline lookup yields CDR1 MNHEY and CDR2 SVGAGI. The V segment lost 6 bases and the J segment 6 bases; nucleotides outside the gene matches: 6. CDR3 length: 14 residues. The CDR3 DNA reads as TGTGCCAGCAGAGGGACAGGGTTGGGTCAGCCCCAGCATTTT. Amino acid sequence: CASRGTGLGQPQHF.

This clone was counted a single time. The V gene is TRBV11-2, the J gene TRBJ2-7, with D uncertain. From germline, CDR1 is SGHAT and CDR2 FQNNGV. V lost 0 bases, J lost 5 bases, and 11 bases lay in between. The length of the CDR3 is 14 residues. CDR3 sequence: CASSLDRGQNEQYF. The CDR3 nucleotides read TGTGCCAGCAGCTTAGATCGTGGCCAGAACGAGCAGTACTTC.

CDR3 DNA sequence: TGCAGTGCTAGTGCTTTGGGCAGGGGGGACACTGAAGCTTTCTTT. As protein: CSASALGRGDTEAFF. The chain is built from TRBV20-1 and TRBJ1-1, with 7 bases fitting TRBD1. CDR1 and CDR2 from the germline V gene are DFQATT and SNEGSKA (reference sequence). This CDR3 comprises 15 residues. J was trimmed by 3 bases and V by 3 bases; bases with no gene match: 10.

The chain couples TRBV10-1 to TRBJ1-5; tentatively, D is TRBD1 (5 bases). Trimming stripped 11 bases from V and 5 bases from J, with 13 bases between. Germline V CDR1 and CDR2: WNHNN, SYGVQD (reference sequence). The CDR3 loop spans 12 amino acids. The CDR3 sequence is CAGRTYHQPQHF. The CDR3 coding sequence is TGCGCCGGAAGGACATACCATCAGCCCCAGCATTTT.

The CDR3 sequence: CASSPRTRPGYTF. As DNA, the CDR3 is TGTGCCAGCAGCCCAAGGACAAGGCCGGGCTACACCTTC. The chain is built from TRBV11-2 and TRBJ1-2; D may be TRBD1 (5 bases). Germline V gene sequence: CDR1 SGHAT, CDR2 FQNNGV. Trimming left V 5 bases short and J 8 bases short, with 15 bases between. This CDR3 has 13 amino acids.

V usage is TRBV6-2 or TRBV6-3 and J usage is TRBJ1-2; perhaps TRBD1 as D (5 bases). Looked up from germline, CDR1 is MNHEY and CDR2 is SVGEGT. The V end was cut by 0 bases, the J end by 5 bases, with 10 bases between. The CDR3 has 14 amino acids. CDR3 loop: CASSYSWTPYGYTF. The CDR3 region has the DNA TGTGCCAGCAGTTACTCCTGGACACCATATGGCTACACCTTC.

The CDR3 sequence: CASSYRVQETQYF. The CDR3 nucleotides read TGCGCCAGCAGCTACAGGGTCCAAGAGACCCAGTACTTC. The rearrangement uses TRBV5-1 and TRBJ2-5; possibly TRBD1 for D (6 bases). CDR3 length: 13 residues. In germline, CDR1 is SGHRS, CDR2 YFSETQ. V was trimmed by 3 bases and J by 1 base, leaving 7 bases between them.

The CDR3 bases are TGTGCCAGCAGTCGGCGACAGGGCTACTACGAGCAGTACTTC. Protein product: CASSRRQGYYEQYF. This chain joins TRBV28 and TRBJ2-7; 7 bases are shared with TRBD1. Per germline, CDR1 MDHEN and CDR2 SYDVKM. The CDR3 totals 14 residues. V shed 5 bases, J shed 3 bases, and the junction held 7 bases outside the gene matches.

The chain joins TRBV5-1 to TRBJ1-3; 9 bases map to TRBD1. Germline CDR1 is SGHRS and CDR2 is YFSETQ. This CDR3 has 15 residues. The J segment lost 5 bases and the V segment lost 3 bases, leaving 6 bases of the junction unmatched. The CDR3 DNA reads TGCGCCAGCAGCTCCTCCACAGGGGGCAGAAACACCATATATTTT. As protein: CASSSSTGGRNTIYF. The whole variable domain, filled in from reference TRBV5-1 and TRBJ1-3, reads KAGVTQTPRYLIKTRGQQVTLSCSPISGHRSVSWYQQTPGQGLQFLFEYFSETQRNKGNFPGRFSGRQFSNSRSEMNVSTLELGDSALYLCASSSSTGGRNTIYFGEGSWLTVV.

The J gene is TRBJ2-2, the V gene TRBV11-3; 11 bases align to TRBD2. The V gene end was trimmed by 5 bases and the J gene end by 7 bases; junction bases not matched to a gene: 9. CDR3 length: 16 residues. CDR1 and CDR2 (germline): SGHNT, YENEEA. Here the CDR3 DNA reads TGTGCCAGCAGCCCCACTAGCGGGGGAGGCATCGGGGAGCTGTTTTTT. As protein: CASSPTSGGGIGELFF.

This chain uses TRBV7-3 with TRBJ2-1, with a weak D call TRBD1 (5 bases). Germline CDR1 reads SGHTA; CDR2 reads FQGTGA. The germline V and J ends were trimmed by 5 bases and 0 bases, with 11 bases remaining between them. This CDR3 has 15 residues. The CDR3 sequence is CASSPDSSSYNEQFF. The CDR3 coding sequence is TGTGCCAGCAGCCCAGACAGCAGCTCCTACAATGAGCAGTTCTTC.

The chain recombines TRBV28 with TRBJ1-5; 10 positions match TRBD1. Germline CDR1 MDHEN, CDR2 SYDVKM. The CDR3 totals 16 residues. With 6 bases clipped from V and 4 bases from J, the junction kept 9 bases outside the gene matches. CDR3 bases: TGTGCCAGCAGCTTGGGACAGGGGATGGGGAATCAGCCCCAGCATTTT. This encodes CASSLGQGMGNQPQHF.

The rearrangement links TRBV7-2 to TRBJ2-7; 11 bases align to TRBD1. CDR1 is SGHTA, CDR2 FQGNSA, per germline. This CDR3 has 15 residues. J gave up 2 bases and V 4 bases, and 4 bases lay outside the gene matches. This CDR3 is CASSSGQGATYEQYF. CDR3 nucleotide sequence: TGTGCCAGCAGCTCAGGACAGGGGGCTACCTACGAGCAGTACTTC.

This chain connects TRBV6-2 or TRBV6-3 to TRBJ2-2; perhaps TRBD1 as D (6 bases). This CDR3 is 15 amino acids long. Germline V lookup: CDR1 MNHEY, CDR2 SVGEGT. V lost 2 bases to trimming and J lost 6 bases, with 13 bases between them. The CDR3 spells CASSYIDRRSGELFF. In DNA form, the CDR3 reads TGTGCCAGCAGTTACATAGACAGGCGATCCGGGGAGCTGTTTTTT.

This sequence joins TRBV19 and TRBJ1-1; D might be TRBD1 (5 bases). The CDR3 loop spans 14 amino acids. The germline V and J ends were trimmed by 4 bases and 3 bases, with 12 bases remaining between them. Germline CDR1 is LNHDA and CDR2 is SQIVND (reference sequence). DNA for the CDR3: TGTGCCAGTAGTACGTCACGGGGGGACACTGAAGCTTTCTTT. Protein: CASSTSRGDTEAFF. The entire variable domain, with the rest obtained from reference TRBV19 and TRBJ1-1, is as follows: DGGITQSPKYLFRKEGQNVTLSCEQNLNHDAMYWYRQDPGQGLRLIYYSQIVNDFQKGDIAEGYSVSREKKESFPLTVTSAQKNPTAFYLCASSTSRGDTEAFFGQGTRLTVV.

The chain employs TRBV10-3 and TRBJ2-3, with 9 nucleotides matching TRBD2. The ends lost 7 bases at V and 5 bases at J; junction bases unmatched: 7. CDR1 and CDR2 (germline): ENHRY, SYGVKD. This CDR3 has 14 amino acids. The CDR3 sequence is CAIKVAGAEDTQYF. CDR3 sequence (DNA): TGTGCCATCAAGGTAGCGGGAGCGGAAGATACGCAGTATTTT.

The chain employs TRBV27 and TRBJ1-4, with 9 bases lining up with TRBD1. The CDR3 covers 14 residues. V lost 8 bases to trimming and J lost 8 bases; unmatched junction nucleotides: 9. Germline CDR1 MNHEY, CDR2 SMNVEV (reference sequence). The CDR3 region is CASARGGQGEKLFF. The CDR3 DNA follows: TGTGCCAGCGCTCGGGGGGGACAGGGAGAAAAACTGTTTTTT. Complete variable domain (other parts from reference TRBV27 and TRBJ1-4): EAQVTQNPRYLITVTGKKLTVTCSQNMNHEYMSWYRQDPGLGLRQIYYSMNVEVTDKGDVPEGYKVSRKEKRNFPLILESPSPNQTSLYFCASARGGQGEKLFFGSGTQLSVL.

This CDR3 is CASSSGLAGSTDTQYF. DNA for the CDR3: TGTGCCAGTAGTTCGGGACTAGCGGGTAGCACAGATACGCAGTATTTT. This chain links TRBV19 with TRBJ2-3; 12 bases are shared with TRBD2. The V and J ends lost 5 bases and 0 bases, in that order; junction bases with no gene match: 3. This CDR3 contains 16 residues. The germline V gene encodes CDR1 LNHDA and CDR2 SQIVND (reference sequence).

The chain employs TRBV6-5 and TRBJ2-7, with TRBD2 matching over 8 bases. J gave up 3 bases and V 3 bases, and 7 bases lay outside the gene matches. The germline gives CDR1 MNHEY, CDR2 SVGAGI. CDR3 length equals 15 residues. The CDR3 protein is CASSYGGGTHYEQYF. For the CDR3, the DNA is TGTGCCAGCAGTTATGGCGGGGGGACCCACTACGAGCAGTACTTC.